Here is one TCR beta chain with its context. The sample comes from a study of human T cells and chemical hapten exposure. Study context: All patients underwent weekly scalp dosing with diphenylcyclopropenone for the full roughly 25-week study.

The CDR3 runs to 13 residues. Trimming at V came to 3 bases and at J to 7 bases, leaving 6 bases not matched to a gene. As for time point: patch test 3, about 24 weeks after DPC sensitization. The treatment denotes: therapeutic diphenylcyclopropenone sensitization with weekly scalp DPC. Each donor was an alopecia patient between 18 and 70 years of age who qualified for DPC. As processed by the authors: A per-sample median of about 100,000 TCRs was observed, with counts ranging from about 23,224 to 690,600. MiXCR, run by TCRdb on the RACE reads, gives a single entry per CDR3 protein. None of the V and J calls come from the authors' own analysis; TCRdb made them. The sample shows 130,000 or so distinct CDR3 sequences, about 11% of them seen only once.

The sample consisted of whole blood, taken in connection with sensitization to the hapten diphenylcyclopropenone (DPC). This sequence joins TRBV12-3 or TRBV12-4 and TRBJ2-7; 7 bases map to TRBD2. The sequence was obtained from a woman aged 45-65 years with alopecia areata. Some clones in this sample may be carry-over from other donors' samples. DNA of the CDR3: TGTGCCAGCAGTTTTACCGGGCGGGGGGAGCAGTACTTC. This codes for CASSFTGRGEQYF.